This T cell receptor beta chain was identified in a study of brain T cells in children with intractable seizures. Trimming removed 0 bases from V and 4 bases from J; junction bases left unmatched: 5. The germline V gene has CDR1 MNHNY and CDR2 SVGAGI (reference sequence). This CDR3 has 16 residues. Time point defined: blood from clinic visit 5 months post-surgery; TSC patient then seizure free. Sequencing was limited to surgery cases with top T cell transcript signatures in brain tissue. Pre-surgery treatment included at least one anti-epileptic drug. Some clones are missing from TCRdb's copy, which holds only in-frame ones; the method was immunoSEQ multiplex PCR. The data hold under 400,000 clones, with 93% observed a single time.

The source was peripheral blood, collected 4 to 5 months after surgery. This chain joins TRBV6-6 and TRBJ1-2; 10 positions match TRBD1. The sequence was obtained from a boy under two years old with tuberous sclerosis and intractable seizures. This CDR3 reads CASSYSRTGGIYGYTF. The CDR3 DNA reads TGTGCCAGCAGTTACTCAAGGACAGGGGGTATCTATGGCTACACCTTC.